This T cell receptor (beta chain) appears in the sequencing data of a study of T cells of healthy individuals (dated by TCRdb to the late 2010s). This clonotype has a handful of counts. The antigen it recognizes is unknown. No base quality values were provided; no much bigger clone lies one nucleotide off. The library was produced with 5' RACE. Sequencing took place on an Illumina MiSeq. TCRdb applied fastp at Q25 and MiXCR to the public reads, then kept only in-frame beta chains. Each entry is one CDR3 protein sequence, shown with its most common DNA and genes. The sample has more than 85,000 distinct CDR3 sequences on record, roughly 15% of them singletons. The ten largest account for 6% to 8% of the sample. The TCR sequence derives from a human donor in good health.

The CDR3 reads CASSYDLAGDNNEQFF. DNA sequence: TGTGCCAGCAGTTACGACCTAGCGGGGGATAACAATGAGCAGTTCTTC. The rearranged segments are TRBV6-2 or TRBV6-3 and TRBJ2-1, with 10 central nucleotides matching TRBD2. The germline V gene yields MNHEY for CDR1 and SVGEGT for CDR2. Counted from cysteine to phenylalanine, this CDR3 has 16 amino acids. Of all the DNA, just the CDR3 is kept, 48 bases in frame from base 1. Unmatched junction bases come to 6, with V trimmed by 2 bases and J by 5 bases.